This T cell receptor (beta chain) was profiled in a study of preoperative IRX-2 immunotherapy in early breast cancer. The V and J ends lost 3 bases and 7 bases respectively, with 12 bases between them. The CDR3 spans 14 residues. CDR1 is KGHSH and CDR2 is LQKENI in the germline V gene. The treatment is: preoperative locoregional IRX-2 cytokine immunotherapy. TCRdb's table, derived via immunoSEQ multiplex PCR, lists solely in-frame clones and lacks some. This sample carries approximately 34,000 clones, over 90% of them seen once, and the ten largest clones take around 6%. This receptor was taken from a human donor with breast cancer. This sample was taken from a patient treated with IRX-2 immunotherapy. The V call is TRBV18, the J call TRBJ1-4; no clear D gene. The chain's CDR3 is CASSPRMGFEKLFF. CDR3 nucleotide sequence: TGTGCCAGCTCACCTAGGATGGGGTTTGAAAAACTGTTTTTT.